These 14 T cell receptor beta chains came from one sample sequenced in a study of cytomegalovirus exposure and HLA in healthy donors. The data were produced by immunoSEQ multiplex PCR, yet TCRdb's version contains in-frame clones alone and is incomplete. The sample records 120,000 to 150,000 clones, roughly nine tenths being singletons. The specimen sequenced was PBMCs. Receptors were obtained from a woman aged 18-29 years in good health and CMV-seropositive.

V and J are TRBV7-2 and TRBJ2-4, with D maybe TRBD1 (5 bases). V was clipped by 2 bases and J by 8 bases, with 7 bases between them. This CDR3 region has 12 residues. CDR1 and CDR2 from the germline V gene are SGHTA and FQGNSA. The chain's CDR3 is CASSLLQDIQYF. In DNA, the CDR3 is TGTGCCAGCAGCTTACTACAGGACATTCAGTACTTC.

V is TRBV5-1 and J is TRBJ2-1, with D maybe TRBD1 (6 bases). CDR3 length equals 13 residues. The ends were cut back, 7 bases at V and 6 bases at J, with 14 bases in the middle. The germline V gene has CDR1 SGHRS and CDR2 YFSETQ. Here the CDR3 reads CASRPGASNEQFF. CDR3 sequence (DNA): TGCGCCAGCCGCCCAGGGGCCAGCAATGAGCAGTTCTTC.

This clone was counted once. DNA of the CDR3: TGTGCCAGCAGCCATGAGACCGGGACTAGCGTGGAGACCCAGTACTTC. This gives the protein CASSHETGTSVETQYF. The V and J genes are TRBV4-2 and TRBJ2-5, with 10 bases matching TRBD2. This CDR3 has 16 amino acids. Per germline, CDR1 LGHNA and CDR2 YNFKEQ. V dropped 3 bases and J dropped 5; count of bases not matched to a gene: 9.

This clone has ten or more counts. The chain has TRBV30 and TRBJ1-2; D is undetermined. V lost 0 bases, J lost 1 base, and 9 bases lay in between. Germline loops: CDR1 GTSNPN, CDR2 SVGIG (reference sequence). The CDR3 extends over 14 amino acids. CDR3 loop: CAWSVQALNYGYTF. For the CDR3, the DNA is TGTGCCTGGAGTGTACAAGCGCTTAACTATGGCTACACCTTC.

This chain connects TRBV6-5 to TRBJ2-7; the match to TRBD2 covers 7 bases. Unmatched junction bases numbered 8, after V lost 0 bases and J lost 6 bases. The CDR3 is 15 residues long. From germline, CDR1 is MNHEY and CDR2 SVGAGI. The CDR3 spells CASSYSGEGLIEQYF. The DNA of the CDR3 is TGTGCCAGCAGTTACTCTGGGGAGGGGTTAATCGAGCAGTACTTC.

V and J are TRBV6-1 and TRBJ2-1; no definite D call. This CDR3 spans 16 amino acids. V gave up 4 bases and J gave up 5 bases, with 18 bases separating them. CDR1 is MNHNS, CDR2 SASEGT, per germline. CDR3 DNA: TGTGCCAGCAGTGTCGAGGCCCCCGGTTCCCACAATGAGCAGTTCTTC. This codes for CASSVEAPGSHNEQFF.

The chain recombines TRBV28 with TRBJ1-1; D possibly corresponds to TRBD1 (5 bases). Germline CDR1 MDHEN, CDR2 SYDVKM. The CDR3 runs 12 residues. V lost 10 bases to trimming and J lost 1 base, with 10 bases between them. For the CDR3, the DNA is TGTGCCATAGGGGCACGGAACACTGAAGCTTTCTTT. This encodes CAIGARNTEAFF.

The V and J genes are TRBV6-5 and TRBJ1-4, with TRBD1 as a possible D gene (6 bases). The germline V gene has CDR1 MNHEY and CDR2 SVGAGI. Trimming took 1 base from V and 7 from J, leaving 7 bases between them. CDR3 length: 13 residues. CDR3 sequence reads: CASSYLGGEKLFF. CDR3 coding DNA: TGTGCCAGCAGTTACTTAGGGGGTGAAAAACTGTTTTTT.

V is TRBV4-1 and J is TRBJ2-7; D gene uncertain. The germline CDR1 and CDR2 sequences are MGHRA and YSYEKL. V was clipped by 1 base and J by 0 bases, with 10 bases between them. The CDR3 spans 15 residues. The chain's CDR3 is CASSQGVQSSYEQYF. The CDR3 bases are TGCGCCAGCAGCCAAGGTGTCCAATCCTCCTACGAGCAGTACTTC.

This clone has a single count. V is TRBV10-1 and J is TRBJ2-7; D ambiguous. The CDR3 consists of 13 residues. V dropped 0 bases and J dropped 2 bases, with 5 bases sitting between them. Germline lookup yields CDR1 WNHNN and CDR2 SYGVQD (reference sequence). The chain's CDR3 is CASSESPTYEQYF. CDR3 bases: TGCGCCAGCAGTGAGTCTCCCACCTACGAGCAGTACTTC.

The chain uses TRBV11-2 and TRBJ2-7, with D possibly TRBD2 on 5 matching bases. The CDR3 consists of 16 residues. The germline V gene encodes CDR1 SGHAT and CDR2 FQNNGV. Trimming took 5 bases from V and 0 from J, leaving 17 bases between them. CDR3 DNA sequence: TGTGCCAGCAGCCCCCGGGTACGGGGTAACTCCTACGAGCAGTACTTC. Residues: CASSPRVRGNSYEQYF.

The chain employs TRBV7-6 and TRBJ1-2, with 8 bases lining up with TRBD1. The CDR3 length is 13 residues. In germline, CDR1 is SGHVS, CDR2 FNYEAQ. V shed 6 bases, J shed 8 bases, and the junction held 8 bases outside the gene matches. The CDR3 sequence: CASSPDRVSGYTF. The CDR3, as DNA: TGTGCCAGCAGTCCGGACAGGGTTAGCGGCTACACCTTC.

This clone was counted a few times. V is TRBV5-1 and J is TRBJ2-3; 7 nucleotides line up with TRBD1. Germline values: CDR1 SGHRS, CDR2 YFSETQ. The junction had 5 bases not matched to a gene; V was cut back by 6 bases and J by 1 base. The CDR3 runs 14 residues. CDR3 protein: CASTRQGGTDTQYF. The CDR3 DNA is TGCGCCAGCACAAGACAGGGCGGCACAGATACGCAGTATTTT.

The rearrangement joins TRBV19 to TRBJ2-3, with 9 bases lining up with TRBD2. The CDR3 contains 14 residues. The J segment lost 0 bases and the V segment lost 9 bases, leaving 4 bases of the junction unmatched. Germline CDR1 is LNHDA and CDR2 is SQIVND (reference sequence). The CDR3 nucleotides read TGTGCCAGCCGACTAGCGGCCAGCACAGATACGCAGTATTTT. This sequence encodes CASRLAASTDTQYF.